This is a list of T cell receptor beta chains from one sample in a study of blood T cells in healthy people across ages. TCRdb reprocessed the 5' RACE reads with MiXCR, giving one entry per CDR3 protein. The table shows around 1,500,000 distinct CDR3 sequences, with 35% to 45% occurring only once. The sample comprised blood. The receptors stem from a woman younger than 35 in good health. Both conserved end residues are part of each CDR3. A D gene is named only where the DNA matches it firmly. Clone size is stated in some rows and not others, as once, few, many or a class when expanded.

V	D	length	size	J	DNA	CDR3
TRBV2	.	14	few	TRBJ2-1	TGTGCCAGCAGTGATTACTCCCAAGAAGCGGAGCAGTTCTTC	CASSDYSQEAEQFF
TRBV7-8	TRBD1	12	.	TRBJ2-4	TGTGCCAGCAGCCCCCGGACAGGGATTCAGTACTTC	CASSPRTGIQYF
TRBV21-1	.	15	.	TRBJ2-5	TGTGCCAGCAGCCACCAAGTCGGCTGGCAAGAGACCCAGTACTTC	CASSHQVGWQETQYF
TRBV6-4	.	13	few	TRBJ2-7	TGTGCCAGCAGTTCCGGTAGGGGCAACGAGCAGTACTTC	CASSSGRGNEQYF
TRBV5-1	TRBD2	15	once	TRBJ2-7	TGCGCCAGCGGCTTGGAACTAGCGGGCGGATACGAGCAGTACTTC	CASGLELAGGYEQYF
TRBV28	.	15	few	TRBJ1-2	TGTGCCAGCAGCCAGCTGGCAGAACCTAACTATGGCTACACCTTC	CASSQLAEPNYGYTF
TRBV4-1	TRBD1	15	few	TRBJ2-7	TGCGCCAGCAGCCCCAGTCCCGGGACAGGGGACAAGCAGTACTTC	CASSPSPGTGDKQYF
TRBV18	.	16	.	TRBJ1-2	TGTGCCAGCTCACCACCCGTTCACGATGGGGCCTATGGCTACACCTTC	CASSPPVHDGAYGYTF
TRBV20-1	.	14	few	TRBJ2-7	TGCAGTGCTAGAGTGGGGGGACTGACCTACGAGCAGTACTTC	CSARVGGLTYEQYF
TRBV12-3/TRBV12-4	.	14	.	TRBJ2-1	TGTGCCAGCAGTTTATACGGACCCGTGGCACCCCAGTTCTTC	CASSLYGPVAPQFF
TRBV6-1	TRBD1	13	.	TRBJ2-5	TGTGCCAGCAGTGGGGACAGGGCTGGGACCCAGTACTTC	CASSGDRAGTQYF
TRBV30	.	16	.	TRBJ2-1	TGTGCCTGGAGTAGGCCGGGAGCCAGGGGGTTATATGAGCAGTTCTTC	CAWSRPGARGLYEQFF
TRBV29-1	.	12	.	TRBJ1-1	TGCAGCGTTGAGGCCCTCGTAGTTGAAGCTTTCTTT	CSVEALVVEAFF
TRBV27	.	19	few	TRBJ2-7	TGTGCCAGCAGTTTATCTTATACAGGGCTCCGAGGGGCTTCCTACGAGCAGTACTTC	CASSLSYTGLRGASYEQYF
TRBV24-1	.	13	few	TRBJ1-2	TGTGCCACCAGTGACGTAGAGGGACGGGGCTACACCTTC	CATSDVEGRGYTF
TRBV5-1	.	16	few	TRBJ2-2	TGCGCCAGCAGCTTGGTGGGGGTCGCACTAACCGGGGAGCTGTTTTTT	CASSLVGVALTGELFF
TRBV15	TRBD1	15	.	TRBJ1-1	TGTGCCACCAGCCGACAGGGGGGGAAAGATAGTGAAGCTTTCTTT	CATSRQGGKDSEAFF
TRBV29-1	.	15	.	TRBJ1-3	TGCAGCGTTGAGGACAGAAGGCTTTCTGGAAACACCATATATTTT	CSVEDRRLSGNTIYF
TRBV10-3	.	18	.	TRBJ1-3	TGTGCCATCAGTGAGTCGAAGGCCGGACAGAGCTCTGGAAACACCATATATTTT	CAISESKAGQSSGNTIYF
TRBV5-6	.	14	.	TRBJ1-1	TGTGCCGGCAGCCCTGGTTGGGTGAACACTGAAGCTTTCTTT	CAGSPGWVNTEAFF
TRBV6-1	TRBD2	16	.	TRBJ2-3	TGTGCCAGCAAAGTAAGGCTAGCGGGTCACACAGATACGCAGTATTTT	CASKVRLAGHTDTQYF
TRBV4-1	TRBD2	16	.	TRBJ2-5	TGCGCTAGCAGCCCCTCCAGCGGGGGTGGACAAGAGACCCAGTACTTC	CASSPSSGGGQETQYF